Listed below are T cell receptor beta chains from one sample, sequenced in a study of blood T cells in healthy people across ages. TCRdb reanalysed the 5' RACE reads using MiXCR and keeps one entry per CDR3 protein. The data hold about 800,000 distinct CDR3 sequences, with over 45% observed a single time. Sequencing used blood. Receptor source: a man aged 25-45 years in good health. The CDR3 runs from the conserved cysteine through the conserved F or W. D genes are given only for firm matches. Not all rows give a size; the values are once, few, many and, for expanded clones, a class.

CDR3nt,CDR3aa,abundance,j_gene,v_gene,d_gene
TGTGCCAGCAGTTCAGATCAGGCCTTGAATTCACCCCTCCACTTT,CASSSDQALNSPLHF,.,TRBJ1-6,TRBV6-1,.
TGTGCCAGCAGACCCGGACTAGCGGGACACATTCAGTACTTC,CASRPGLAGHIQYF,.,TRBJ2-4,TRBV7-2,TRBD2
TGCGCCAGCAGCCCTAGCGGGAACCCTCAGATCACCGGGGAGCTGTTTTTT,CASSPSGNPQITGELFF,.,TRBJ2-2,TRBV5-1,TRBD2
TGCAGCGACGGGACGGCTAGCTCTGGGGCCAACGTCCTGACTTTC,CSDGTASSGANVLTF,few,TRBJ2-6,TRBV29-1,.
TGTGCCAGCAGCTTCCCACAGGGGGCGTCGCACGAGCAGTACTTC,CASSFPQGASHEQYF,few,TRBJ2-7,TRBV7-2,TRBD1
TGTGCCAGCAGCCCGCCCTCCTACAGTGAGCAGTTCTTC,CASSPPSYSEQFF,few,TRBJ2-1,TRBV7-2,.
TGCAGTGCTAGAGATGGGTACGGGAGGGGTGACACAGATACGCAGTATTTT,CSARDGYGRGDTDTQYF,.,TRBJ2-3,TRBV20-1,TRBD2
TGTGCCAGCATTCACAGGACGGTTCTCAACGCGGAGCAGTTCTTC,CASIHRTVLNAEQFF,.,TRBJ2-1,TRBV28,.
TGCGCCAGCAGCGCGGGAACTAGCGGGGGATCCTACGAGCAGTACTTC,CASSAGTSGGSYEQYF,.,TRBJ2-7,TRBV5-1,TRBD2
TGCGCCAGCAGCGATGAGTCAGATACGCAGTATTTT,CASSDESDTQYF,.,TRBJ2-3,TRBV5-1,.
TGTGCCAGCAGCTACCGACTAGCGGGGGACAATGAGCAGTTCTTC,CASSYRLAGDNEQFF,.,TRBJ2-1,TRBV7-2,TRBD2
TGTGCCAGCAGTTTCCTAACTAGCGGGGGGGCAGATACGCAGTATTTT,CASSFLTSGGADTQYF,.,TRBJ2-3,TRBV27,TRBD2
TGCAGTGCCCCTGAACTCGGTAGCACAGATACGCAGTATTTT,CSAPELGSTDTQYF,once,TRBJ2-3,TRBV20-1,.
TGTGCCACCAGTGATCCCCGGACAGGTAACCAAGAGACCCAGTACTTC,CATSDPRTGNQETQYF,.,TRBJ2-5,TRBV24-1,TRBD1
TGCAGTGTTCCGGGAGGGGTTAGCGACGAGCAGTACTTC,CSVPGGVSDEQYF,.,TRBJ2-7,TRBV20-1,TRBD2
TGTGCCAGCAGTTGGGAGTATAGCGGGAGATGTGAGCAGTACTTC,CASSWEYSGRCEQYF,.,TRBJ2-7,TRBV6-8,TRBD2
TGCAGTGCTAAACCCCTGGGTCTGAGGGCCAACGTCCTGACTTTC,CSAKPLGLRANVLTF,.,TRBJ2-6,TRBV20-1,.
TGTGCCAGCAATCCTGACAGGTTTGAAAAACTGTTTTTT,CASNPDRFEKLFF,.,TRBJ1-4,TRBV2,.
TGTGCCAGCAGCTTGGCCCCTACTAGCGGCCTCCAAGAGACCCAGTACTTC,CASSLAPTSGLQETQYF,.,TRBJ2-5,TRBV5-5,TRBD2
TGCAGCGTTCACAGGGGTAGGACCTACAATGAGCAGTTCTTC,CSVHRGRTYNEQFF,few,TRBJ2-1,TRBV29-1,TRBD1
TGCGCCAGCAGCTTGGCCTCGCAGGGCGATGGCTACACCTTC,CASSLASQGDGYTF,.,TRBJ1-2,TRBV5-1,.
TGTGCCAGCAGCTCCGAAATCAGCCGGGACAGGGATTCCGAGCAGTACTTC,CASSSEISRDRDSEQYF,.,TRBJ2-7,TRBV7-2,TRBD1
TGCAGTGCTTCCGGGACAGGAGGTATCTCGGACACTGAAGCTTTCTTT,CSASGTGGISDTEAFF,once,TRBJ1-1,TRBV20-1,TRBD1
TGTGCCAGCAGCCCCCAACCGGGAGAGGGGGAGACCCAGTACTTC,CASSPQPGEGETQYF,.,TRBJ2-5,TRBV4-2,.
TGCGCCAGCGTTGGGACAGGTGGGAATCAGCCCCAGCATTTT,CASVGTGGNQPQHF,.,TRBJ1-5,TRBV5-1,TRBD1
TGTGCCAGCAGCCAGGGGGGACGTCTCGATCAGTTCTTC,CASSQGGRLDQFF,.,TRBJ2-1,TRBV3-1,.
TGTGCCAGCAGCGTGGGGCGAGAGGCTGAAGCTTTCTTT,CASSVGREAEAFF,.,TRBJ1-1,TRBV7-9,.
TGTGCCAGCAGCGCCACAGCTTCTGGGGCCAACGTCCTGACTTTC,CASSATASGANVLTF,.,TRBJ2-6,TRBV7-9,.
TGTGCCAGCAAGGACAGGGGCCGCGAGCAGTACTTC,CASKDRGREQYF,.,TRBJ2-7,TRBV6-6,TRBD1
TGTGCCAGCAGTGCCGGGACAGCACCCTACGAGCAGTACTTC,CASSAGTAPYEQYF,.,TRBJ2-7,TRBV6-1,TRBD1
TGTGCCAGCAGCACGAAAGGTAGCGGCTACGAGCAGTACTTC,CASSTKGSGYEQYF,.,TRBJ2-7,TRBV9,.
TGTGCTATACCTGGGACGTCCAGCTATGGCTACACCTTC,CAIPGTSSYGYTF,few,TRBJ1-2,TRBV7-9,.
TGTGCCAGCAGCTTCCTCAGCGGGAGTCCGGGTGAGCAGTTCTTC,CASSFLSGSPGEQFF,few,TRBJ2-1,TRBV7-2,TRBD2
TGTGCCAGCAGCTCCCTCGTCCCAGGGAACGGCGGCTACACCTTC,CASSSLVPGNGGYTF,.,TRBJ1-2,TRBV7-9,.
TGTGCCAGCAGGGCCCGCCGGATGGAGACCCAGTACTTC,CASRARRMETQYF,.,TRBJ2-5,TRBV27,.
TGTGCCAGCCGCGCTCGCGAGATTCCTCGGGATGAGCAGTTCTTC,CASRAREIPRDEQFF,.,TRBJ2-1,TRBV28,.
TGTGCCAGCAGTCTCTACTCAGGGGTGAATGAGCAGTTCTTC,CASSLYSGVNEQFF,.,TRBJ2-1,TRBV7-9,.